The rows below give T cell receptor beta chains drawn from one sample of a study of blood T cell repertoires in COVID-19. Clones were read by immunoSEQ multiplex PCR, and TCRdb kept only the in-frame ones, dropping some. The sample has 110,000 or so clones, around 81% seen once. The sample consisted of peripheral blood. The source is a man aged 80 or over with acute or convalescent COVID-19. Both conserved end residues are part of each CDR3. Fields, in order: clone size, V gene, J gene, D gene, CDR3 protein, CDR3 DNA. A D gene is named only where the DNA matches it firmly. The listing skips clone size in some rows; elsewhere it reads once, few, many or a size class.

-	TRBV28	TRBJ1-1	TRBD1	CASSLNPGQVNTEAFF	TGTGCCAGCAGTTTGAATCCGGGACAGGTGAACACTGAAGCTTTCTTT
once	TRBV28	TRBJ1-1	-	CASRKRGRGMYTEAFF	TGTGCCAGCAGAAAACGAGGGAGGGGAATGTACACTGAAGCTTTCTTT
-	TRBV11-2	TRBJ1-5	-	CASSFSSQGQPQHF	TGTGCCAGCAGCTTTTCCAGCCAGGGTCAGCCCCAGCATTTT
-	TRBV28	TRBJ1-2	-	CASSSLGQPARAYGYTF	TGTGCCAGCAGTTCTCTCGGACAGCCTGCCCGTGCCTATGGCTACACCTTC
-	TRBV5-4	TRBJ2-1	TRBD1	CASSRGQPNNEQFF	TGTGCCAGCAGCCGGGGACAGCCTAACAATGAGCAGTTCTTC
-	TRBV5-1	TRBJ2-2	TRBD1	CASSWGTGNTGELFF	TGCGCCAGCAGCTGGGGGACAGGGAACACCGGGGAGCTGTTTTTT
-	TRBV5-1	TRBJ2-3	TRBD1	CASSLGAGGRTDTQYF	TGCGCCAGCAGCTTGGGAGCAGGGGGCAGGACAGATACGCAGTATTTT
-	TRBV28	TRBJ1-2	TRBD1	CASSLSGGGYGYTF	TGTGCCAGCAGTTTATCAGGGGGCGGCTATGGCTACACCTTC
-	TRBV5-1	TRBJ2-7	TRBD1	CASTPTPSGTGGPYEQYF	TGCGCCAGCACTCCCACCCCCTCCGGGACAGGGGGCCCCTACGAGCAGTACTTC
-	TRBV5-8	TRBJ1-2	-	CASSSRDIAYRYGYTF	TGTGCCAGCAGCTCTCGGGACATAGCGTATCGCTATGGCTACACCTTC
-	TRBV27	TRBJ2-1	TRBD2	CASGAGLMGGDEQFF	TGTGCCAGCGGAGCCGGACTCATGGGGGGGGATGAGCAGTTCTTC
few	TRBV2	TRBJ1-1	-	CASSGQRWGAFF	TGTGCCAGCAGCGGACAGCGGTGGGGAGCTTTCTTT
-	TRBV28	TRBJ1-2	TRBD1	CASRSDRRGYTF	TGTGCCAGCCGCTCGGACAGGAGGGGCTACACCTTC
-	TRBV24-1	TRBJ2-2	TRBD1	CATSDSGTGGAGELFF	TGTGCCACCAGTGACTCCGGGACAGGGGGTGCCGGGGAGCTGTTTTTT
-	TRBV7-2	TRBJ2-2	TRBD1	CASSLGGTGTGELFF	TGTGCCAGCAGCTTAGGTGGGACAGGCACCGGGGAGCTGTTTTTT
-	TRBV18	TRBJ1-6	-	CASSPTSGWGSPLHF	TGTGCCAGCTCACCAACTAGCGGGTGGGGATCACCCCTCCACTTT
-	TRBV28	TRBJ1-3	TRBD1	CASWTGSGNTIYF	TGTGCCAGTTGGACAGGATCTGGAAACACCATATATTTT
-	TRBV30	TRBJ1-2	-	CAWSVAQTNYGYTF	TGTGCCTGGAGTGTGGCACAGACCAACTATGGCTACACCTTC
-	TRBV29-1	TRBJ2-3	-	CSVENSGTDTQYF	TGCAGCGTTGAAAACTCGGGCACAGATACGCAGTATTTT
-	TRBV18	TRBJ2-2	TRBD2	CASSPPRGSTGELFF	TGTGCCAGCTCACCACCGCGGGGGAGCACCGGGGAGCTGTTTTTT
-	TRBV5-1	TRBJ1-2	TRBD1	CASSLGQGGGYGYTF	TGCGCCAGCAGCTTGGGACAGGGGGGTGGCTATGGCTACACCTTC
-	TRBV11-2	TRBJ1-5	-	CASSLVQNQPQHF	TGTGCCAGCAGCTTAGTTCAGAATCAGCCCCAGCATTTT
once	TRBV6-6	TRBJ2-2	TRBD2	CASRLAGAATGELFF	TGTGCCAGCAGGCTAGCGGGAGCGGCCACCGGGGAGCTGTTTTTT
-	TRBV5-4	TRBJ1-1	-	CASSPGQLSYTEAFF	TGTGCCAGCAGCCCTGGACAGCTCTCATACACTGAAGCTTTCTTT
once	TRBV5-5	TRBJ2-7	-	CASSLRPSYEQYF	TGTGCCAGCAGCCTCAGGCCCAGCTACGAGCAGTACTTC